One sample yielded the 10 T cell receptor beta chains listed below, sequenced in a study of blood T cell repertoires in COVID-19. Only in-frame clones appear in the TCRdb table, and some are missing; sequencing was by immunoSEQ multiplex PCR. Of 35,000 or so clones in the sample, about 81% were seen once. What was sequenced was peripheral blood. The origin of the receptors is a human donor in a cohort sampled during active or convalescent COVID-19. The donor label of this sample is uncertain.

Written as DNA, the CDR3 is TGTGCCAGCAACACGGGACAGACCACAGATACGCAGTATTTT. Translating it yields CASNTGQTTDTQYF. This chain links TRBV2 with TRBJ2-3; 7 bases align to TRBD1. V was pared by 7 bases and J by 2 bases, with 6 bases of the junction left unmatched. Germline V gene sequence: CDR1 SNHLY, CDR2 FYNNEI. The CDR3 loop spans 14 amino acids.

This rearrangement joins TRBV11-3 to TRBJ2-6; D is undetermined. The CDR3 loop spans 15 amino acids. The germline CDR1 and CDR2 sequences are SGHNT and YENEEA. The V and J ends lost 3 bases and 0 bases respectively, with 6 bases between them. The CDR3 sequence is CASSFQRSGANVLTF. For the CDR3, the DNA is TGTGCCAGCAGCTTCCAGCGCTCTGGGGCCAACGTCCTGACTTTC.

The chain carries TRBV30 and TRBJ1-4; 9 bases line up with TRBD1. The CDR3 runs 17 residues. Looked up from germline, CDR1 is GTSNPN and CDR2 is SVGIG (reference sequence). V shed 3 bases and J 7 bases; nucleotides not matched to a gene: 15. The CDR3 loop is CAWSAGQGSQGGEKLFF. In DNA form, the CDR3 reads TGTGCCTGGAGCGCCGGACAGGGGTCCCAAGGGGGTGAAAAACTGTTTTTT.

CDR3 loop: CASSTGGLGYTF. The CDR3 DNA is TGCGCCAGCAGTACAGGGGGCCTTGGCTACACCTTC. V is TRBV5-1 and J is TRBJ1-2; 9 bases are a match to TRBD1. CDR1 is SGHRS, CDR2 YFSETQ, per germline. The V gene end was trimmed by 5 bases and the J gene end by 7 bases; junction bases not matched to a gene: 3. This CDR3 has 12 amino acids.

The J gene is TRBJ2-5, the V gene TRBV19, with a tentative D call TRBD2 (6 bases). Between the trimmed V and J ends, which lost 5 bases and 5 bases, there was a span of 18 bases. The CDR3 has 15 amino acids. Germline CDR1 is LNHDA and CDR2 is SQIVND (reference sequence). This chain's CDR3 is CASSSDGRTSETQYF. The CDR3 bases are TGTGCCAGTAGTTCGGACGGGAGAACGTCGGAGACCCAGTACTTC.

The chain links TRBV3-1 (or the pseudogene TRBV3-2) to TRBJ2-2; a possible D gene is TRBD2 (5 bases). Trimming stripped 4 bases from V and 6 bases from J, with 12 bases between. The CDR3 loop spans 14 amino acids. CDR1 and CDR2 from the germline V gene are LGHDT and YNNKEL (reference sequence). CDR3 protein: CASSPSGRAGELFF. DNA of the CDR3: TGTGCCAGCAGCCCCTCCGGGCGGGCCGGGGAGCTGTTTTTT.

The chain employs TRBV19 and TRBJ2-1; 12 bases map to TRBD1. Germline CDR1 is LNHDA and CDR2 is SQIVND (reference sequence). The CDR3 is 16 residues long. With 3 bases clipped from V and 6 bases from J, the junction kept 6 bases outside the gene matches. The DNA of the CDR3 is TGTGCCAGTAGTATTAATTCGGGACAGGGGGCCAATGAGCAGTTCTTC. Amino acids: CASSINSGQGANEQFF.

This chain links TRBV11-2 with TRBJ2-3, with D possibly being TRBD2 (5 bases). CDR3 length: 14 residues. Trimming shortened V by 11 bases and J by 1 base, and 16 bases separated the two germline ends. CDR1 is SGHAT and CDR2 is FQNNGV in the germline V gene. As DNA, the CDR3 is TGTGCCGGCGGGCAAGGGTCTGGCACAGATACGCAGTATTTT. Translation gives CAGGQGSGTDTQYF. The complete variable domain, with remaining parts taken from reference TRBV11-2 and TRBJ2-3, reads EAGVAQSPRYKIIEKRQSVAFWCNPISGHATLYWYQQILGQGPKLLIQFQNNGVVDDSQLPKDRFSAERLKGVDSTLKIQPAKLEDSAVYLCAGGQGSGTDTQYFGPGTRLTVL.

The chain carries TRBV29-1 and TRBJ1-1, with a possible D match to TRBD1 (5 bases). The CDR3 length is 13 residues. CDR1 SQVTM and CDR2 ANQGSEA come from the germline V gene. The V end lost 5 bases, the J end lost 5 bases, and 15 bases lay between the germline ends. The CDR3 DNA follows: TGCAGCGTTTCGGGGGGGACTGCTACTGAAGCTTTCTTT. Protein: CSVSGGTATEAFF. Based on the CDR3 plus reference TRBV29-1 and TRBJ1-1, the full variable domain is SAVISQKPSRDICQRGTSLTIQCQVDSQVTMMFWYRQQPGQSLTLIATANQGSEATYESGFVIDKFPISRPNLTFSTLTVSNMSPEDSSIYLCSVSGGTATEAFFGQGTRLTVV.

The V call is TRBV7-9, the J call TRBJ1-1; D perhaps matches TRBD1 (5 bases). Deletions cut 1 base from V and 7 bases from J, with 7 bases between. The CDR3 is 12 amino acids. Looked up from germline, CDR1 is SEHNR and CDR2 is FQNEAQ (reference sequence). The CDR3 DNA sequence: TGTGCCAGCAGCTTAGGGGGCGGTGAAGCTTTCTTT. It translates to CASSLGGGEAFF.